This TCR beta chain was found in a study of identical twins' blood T cells. From the 5' RACE reads, TCRdb called clonotypes with MiXCR, one entry per CDR3 protein. The sample has around 380,000 distinct CDR3 sequences; 28% are singletons. From germline, CDR1 is LGHNT and CDR2 FRNRAP. This CDR3 has 15 residues. V trimming: 3 bases; J trimming: 4 bases; junction bases outside the gene matches: 8. This clonotype showed up just a few times. The specimen was PBMCs. This clonotype was sampled from a woman between 18 and 55 years old in good health. J is TRBJ1-1 and V is TRBV12-5, with 7 bases identical to TRBD1. CDR3 DNA sequence: TGTGCTAGTGGTTTCGTGGCGGGACAGAGCACTGAAGCTTTCTTT. Amino acids: CASGFVAGQSTEAFF.